What follows are 10 T cell receptor beta chains derived from one specimen sequenced in a study. TCRdb processed the RT-PCR reads anew with MiXCR; each CDR3 protein has one entry. The repertoire consists of more than 600,000 distinct CDR3 sequences, with approximately 15% occurring once and the leading ten covering 3.6%. The source material was memory CD4+ T cells from blood. The receptors originated from a female donor in good health, serving as a healthy control.

This clonotype was detected only a few times. The chain combines TRBV5-1 with TRBJ2-1; D unresolved. The CDR3 is made up of 14 amino acids. Germline CDR1 reads SGHRS; CDR2 reads YFSETQ. V gave up 2 bases and J gave up 5 bases, with 11 bases separating them. The CDR3 here is CASSLTTPNNEQFF. CDR3 sequence (DNA): TGCGCCAGCAGCTTAACGACCCCAAACAATGAGCAGTTCTTC.

This clonotype was observed at least ten times. This chain connects TRBV10-3 to TRBJ2-7; weak D call: TRBD1 (6 bases). V dropped 3 bases and J dropped 6 bases, with 9 bases sitting between them. The CDR3 is 12 residues long. Germline-derived CDR1 and CDR2 are ENHRY and SYGVKD. CDR3 protein: CAISDRGGEQYF. The CDR3 bases are TGTGCCATCAGTGACAGGGGTGGCGAGCAGTACTTC.

The chain has TRBV5-1 and TRBJ2-7; D ambiguous. V shed 3 bases and J shed 5 bases, with 15 bases lying between them. Germline V lookup: CDR1 SGHRS, CDR2 YFSETQ. The CDR3 consists of 14 residues. The CDR3 DNA reads TGCGCCAGCAGCTCCCTGGCAGAAACCAACGAGCAGTACTTC. As protein: CASSSLAETNEQYF.

This clonotype was counted at least ten times. V and J are TRBV27 and TRBJ1-4, with no clear D. Germline CDR1 reads MNHEY; CDR2 reads SMNVEV (reference sequence). CDR3 length equals 13 residues. The V and J ends lost 2 bases and 8 bases respectively, with 9 bases between them. Written as DNA, the CDR3 is TGTGCCAGCAGTTTACGAGGCGGGGAAAAACTGTTTTTT. This sequence encodes CASSLRGGEKLFF.

The J gene is TRBJ2-2, the V gene TRBV7-2, with D perhaps TRBD2 (6 bases). Germline CDR1 and CDR2: SGHTA and FQGNSA. V was shortened by 4 bases and J by 4 bases, with 10 bases between the two germline ends. The CDR3 has 14 residues. CDR3 loop: CASSSRLGTGELFF. The CDR3 nucleotides are TGTGCCAGCAGCTCAAGACTAGGCACCGGGGAGCTGTTTTTT.

This clonotype was picked up many times. The V gene is TRBV28, the J gene TRBJ2-5; maybe TRBD2 (6 bases). Looked up from germline, CDR1 is MDHEN and CDR2 is SYDVKM. The ends were cut back, 5 bases at V and 1 base at J, with 8 bases in the middle. The CDR3 contains 13 residues. In DNA, the CDR3 is TGTGCCAGCAGTGGGGGAGGCCAAGAGACCCAGTACTTC. It translates to CASSGGGQETQYF. Complete variable domain (other parts from reference TRBV28 and TRBJ2-5): DVKVTQSSRYLVKRTGEKVFLECVQDMDHENMFWYRQDPGLGLRLIYFSYDVKMKEKGDIPEGYSVSREKKERFSLILESASTNQTSMYLCASSGGGQETQYFGPGTRLLVL.

The V and J genes are TRBV2 and TRBJ2-5, with 14 bases fitting TRBD2. Germline V gives CDR1 SNHLY, CDR2 FYNNEI. The CDR3 sequence is 15 residues long. After removal of 7 bases from V and 13 bases from J, the junction contained 14 bases not matched to a gene. This CDR3 reads CASMIEPGLAGVGYF. The CDR3 coding sequence is TGTGCCAGCATGATTGAGCCGGGACTAGCGGGAGTTGGGTACTTC.

The rearrangement uses TRBV6-2 or TRBV6-3 and TRBJ1-3; TRBD1 is a possible D gene (6 bases). The CDR3 consists of 16 residues. The V end lost 0 bases, the J end lost 2 bases, and 11 bases lay between the germline ends. Germline CDR1 and CDR2: MNHEY and SVGEGT. The CDR3 region is CASSYSTRGAGNTIYF. CDR3 nucleotides: TGTGCCAGCAGTTACTCGACCAGGGGCGCTGGAAACACCATATATTTT.

This clonotype was detected many times. The chain has TRBV12-3 or TRBV12-4 and TRBJ1-5; TRBD1 agrees at 9 bases. J was trimmed by 4 bases and V by 5 bases; bases with no gene match: 3. The CDR3 contains 14 residues. The CDR3 nucleotides read TGTGCCAGCAGTCGCGGGACAGGGAATCAGCCCCAGCATTTT. This translates into CASSRGTGNQPQHF.

This clonotype was seen repeatedly, ten times or more. The J gene is TRBJ2-1, the V gene TRBV20-1; D is undetermined. CDR1 DFQATT and CDR2 SNEGSKA come from the germline V gene (reference sequence). CDR3 size: 11 residues. V lost 6 bases and J 4 bases, leaving 7 bases between the germline ends. As DNA, the CDR3 is TGCAGTGCAAAATTGTACAATGAGCAGTTCTTC. Protein sequence: CSAKLYNEQFF.